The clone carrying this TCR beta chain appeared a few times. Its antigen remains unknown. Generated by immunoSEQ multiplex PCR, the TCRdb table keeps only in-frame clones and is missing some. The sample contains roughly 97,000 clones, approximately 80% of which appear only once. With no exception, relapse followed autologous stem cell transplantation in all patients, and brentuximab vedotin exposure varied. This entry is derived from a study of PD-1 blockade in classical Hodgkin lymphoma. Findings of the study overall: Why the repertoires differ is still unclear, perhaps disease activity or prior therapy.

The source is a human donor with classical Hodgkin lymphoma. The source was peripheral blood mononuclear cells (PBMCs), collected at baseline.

The CDR3 bases are TGCAGTGCTAGTTCGAACACTGAAGCTTTCTTT. Protein sequence: CSASSNTEAFF. The chain links TRBV20-1 to TRBJ1-1; D not certain. V was trimmed by 3 bases and J by 1 base, leaving 3 bases between them. This CDR3 contains 11 residues. Germline V gene lookup returns CDR1 DFQATT and CDR2 SNEGSKA (reference sequence).